A single sample is the source of the 14 T cell receptor beta chains below, sequenced in a study of CD8 T cells in Susac syndrome. After extraction with the RNeasy kit, about 0.45 to 1 ug of the RNA was reverse transcribed using random hexamers. Each CDR3 protein is one row after TCRdb ran MiXCR on the immunoSEQ multiplex PCR reads. This sample yields under 85,000 distinct CDR3 sequences, of which under 95% are seen a single time; less than 0.6% belongs to the top ten. The sequenced material came from CD8+ T cells from PBMCs. Every receptor here comes from a human donor with Susac syndrome.

This clonotype has only one observation. This chain connects TRBV5-4 to TRBJ1-2; D is unresolved. The V gene's germline CDR1 is SGHNT and CDR2 YYREEE (reference sequence). This CDR3 is built from 14 residues. V lost 4 bases, J lost 2 bases, and 12 bases lay in between. CDR3 DNA sequence: TGTGCCAGCAGCCCTGTAAGGGAAAACTATGGCTACACCTTC. It specifies CASSPVRENYGYTF.

The chain joins TRBV7-9 to TRBJ2-3; D unclear. Germline V gene lookup returns CDR1 SEHNR and CDR2 FQNEAQ (reference sequence). Trimming left V 5 bases short and J 1 base short, with 10 bases between. The CDR3 is 14 amino acids. CDR3 residues: CASSEEVGTDTQYF. CDR3 nucleotide sequence: TGTGCCAGCAGCGAAGAGGTGGGCACAGATACGCAGTATTTT.

The DNA for the CDR3 is TGCAGTGCTAGAAAGGACGGGGAATCTAACGGGGAGCTGTTTTTT. Translated, it gives CSARKDGESNGELFF. The V and J genes are TRBV20-1 and TRBJ2-2; D may be TRBD2 (5 bases). CDR1 is DFQATT and CDR2 is SNEGSKA in the germline V gene (reference sequence). The V gene lost 2 bases and the J gene lost 7 bases, with 17 bases spanning the gap. This CDR3 has 15 residues.

Concerning this clonotype itself: At one end, the junction sequence differs from germline, possibly due to a read error. This sequence joins TRBV28 and TRBJ2-1, with no clear D. This CDR3 contains 14 residues. Germline loops: CDR1 MDHEN, CDR2 SYDVKM. The CDR3 coding sequence is TGTGCCAGCAGTTTCCAGGCTGGGGTCGCCGTTGAGATCTTC. Its translation: CASSFQAGVAVEIF. Combining the CDR3 with reference TRBV28 and TRBJ2-1 gives the whole variable domain DVKVTQSSRYLVKRTGEKVFLECVQDMDHENMFWYRQDPGLGLRLIYFSYDVKMKEKGDIPEGYSVSREKKERFSLILESASTNQTSMYLCASSFQAGVAVEIFGPGTRLTVL.

This chain uses TRBV25-1 with TRBJ2-1, with 9 bases identical to TRBD2. CDR1 and CDR2 (germline): MGHDK, SYGVNS. J lost 9 bases, V lost 2 bases, and 8 bases had no gene match. This CDR3 has 15 residues. As DNA, the CDR3 is TGTGCCAGCAGTGAAGCGGGAGGGCCAGAGGTTGAGCAGTTCTTC. Amino acids: CASSEAGGPEVEQFF.

The chain couples TRBV3-1 to TRBJ2-5, with 14 bases aligning to TRBD2. Trimming took 3 bases from V and 1 from J; bases not matched to a gene: 4. Germline CDR1 LGHDT, CDR2 YNNKEL (reference sequence). The CDR3 length is 17 residues. This CDR3 reads CASSQAGLAGGQETQYF. DNA for the CDR3: TGTGCCAGCAGCCAGGCCGGACTAGCGGGGGGCCAAGAGACCCAGTACTTC.

The V gene is TRBV29-1, the J gene TRBJ1-2; TRBD1 aligns across 12 bases. The CDR3 totals 14 residues. Germline assignment: CDR1 SQVTM and CDR2 ANQGSEA. V trimming: 7 bases; J trimming: 4 bases; junction bases outside the gene matches: 7. The CDR3 DNA sequence: TGCAGCGGAGGAAGGGACAGGGGGCTCTATGGCTACACCTTC. Its protein product is CSGGRDRGLYGYTF. The complete variable domain, with remaining parts taken from reference TRBV29-1 and TRBJ1-2, reads SAVISQKPSRDICQRGTSLTIQCQVDSQVTMMFWYRQQPGQSLTLIATANQGSEATYESGFVIDKFPISRPNLTFSTLTVSNMSPEDSSIYLCSGGRDRGLYGYTFGSGTRLTVV.

The chain combines TRBV7-9 with TRBJ1-1; D is ambiguous. The V gene lost 1 base and the J gene lost 6 bases, with 15 bases spanning the gap. CDR3 length: 15 amino acids. Germline V CDR1 and CDR2: SEHNR, FQNEAQ (reference sequence). The chain's CDR3 is CASSLVVSSKPEAFF. In DNA form, the CDR3 reads TGTGCCAGCAGCTTAGTTGTCAGCTCTAAACCTGAAGCTTTCTTT.

The CDR3 reads CASSLGVAGGPSDTQYF. CDR3 coding DNA: TGTGCCAGCAGCTTGGGGGTAGCGGGAGGGCCATCAGATACGCAGTATTTT. This chain uses TRBV5-6 with TRBJ2-3; 11 bases line up with TRBD2. Germline assignment: CDR1 SGHDT and CDR2 YYEEEE. V shed 0 bases, J shed 4 bases, and the junction held 7 bases outside the gene matches. The CDR3 covers 17 residues.

The rearrangement uses TRBV12-3 or TRBV12-4 and TRBJ1-4; TRBD1 is a possible D gene (6 bases). With 1 base removed from V and 8 bases from J, the gap between germline ends came to 11 bases. The CDR3 is made up of 14 amino acids. This chain's CDR3 is CASSLGTQGEKLFF. CDR3 sequence (DNA): TGTGCCAGCAGTTTAGGGACTCAGGGGGAAAAACTGTTTTTT.

The chain carries TRBV28 and TRBJ1-5; the D gene is possibly TRBD1 (6 bases). This CDR3 has 18 amino acids. Germline V CDR1 and CDR2: MDHEN, SYDVKM. The V gene lost 5 bases and the J gene lost 0 bases, with 20 bases spanning the gap. The CDR3 sequence is CASSEGQLFSYSNQPQHF. CDR3 nucleotides: TGTGCCAGCAGTGAAGGACAGCTCTTCTCCTATAGCAATCAGCCCCAGCATTTT. Together with reference TRBV28 and TRBJ1-5, the CDR3 gives the full variable domain: DVKVTQSSRYLVKRTGEKVFLECVQDMDHENMFWYRQDPGLGLRLIYFSYDVKMKEKGDIPEGYSVSREKKERFSLILESASTNQTSMYLCASSEGQLFSYSNQPQHFGDGTRLSIL.

The chain combines TRBV27 with TRBJ1-5; weak D call: TRBD1 (6 bases). Between the trimmed V and J ends, which lost 6 bases and 1 base, there was a span of 22 bases. Germline CDR1 reads MNHEY; CDR2 reads SMNVEV (reference sequence). The CDR3 runs to 18 residues. The CDR3 protein is CASSPAQAGGPSNQPQHF. CDR3 DNA: TGTGCCAGCAGCCCTGCCCAAGCCGGGGGGCCGAGCAATCAGCCCCAGCATTTT.

The CDR3 reads CASSIAGIVSYGYTF. CDR3 in DNA: TGTGCCAGTAGTATAGCGGGCATCGTATCCTATGGCTACACCTTC. The chain combines TRBV19 with TRBJ1-2; no clear D. The germline V gene has CDR1 LNHDA and CDR2 SQIVND (reference sequence). V was cut by 1 base and J by 4 bases, with 13 bases left in between. The CDR3 sequence is 15 residues long.

The genes are TRBV20-1 and TRBJ2-5, with 7 bases that match TRBD1. Germline V gene data show CDR1 as DFQATT and CDR2 as SNEGSKA (reference sequence). This CDR3 has 15 amino acids. Germline trimming cut 3 bases from V and 0 bases from J; bases unmatched to any gene: 7. The CDR3 loop is CSARPGQRYQETQYF. Written as DNA, the CDR3 is TGCAGTGCTAGGCCGGGACAGAGGTACCAAGAGACCCAGTACTTC.